This T cell receptor (beta chain) was recovered during a study of blood T cell repertoires in COVID-19. Study-level information: Acute and convalescent COVID-19 specimens originated in the United States, Italy and Spain. Sources were T cells, B-cell-depleted T cells, or PBMCs; the material itself was cDNA or gDNA.

CDR1 and CDR2 (germline): SGHDN, FVKESK. V lost 3 bases and J lost 4; bases outside the gene matches: 6. This CDR3 has 15 residues. Original handling: Nucleated cell number was recorded as an estimate derived from reference gene primer amplification. Sequencing used immunoSEQ multiplex PCR; TCRdb keeps in-frame clones, though not all of them. For V, J and clone size, that table is used; D and trimming come from the DNA. The repertoire holds around 120,000 clones, over 75% seen once, with approximately 10% in the top ten. This rearrangement joins TRBV14 to TRBJ1-5, with 7 nucleotides matching TRBD1. The specimen was peripheral blood. The sequence derives from a man older than 75 with acute or convalescent COVID-19. The chain's CDR3 is CASSQAGTANQPQHF. The CDR3 coding sequence is TGTGCCAGCAGCCAGGCCGGGACAGCTAATCAGCCCCAGCATTTT.